The rows below give T cell receptor beta chains drawn from one sample of a study of CD8 T cells in ankylosing spondylitis. TCRdb redid the calling of the 5' RACE reads with MiXCR, one entry per CDR3 protein. Of 400,000 or so distinct CDR3 sequences listed, 25% to 30% are singletons. Specimen: blood, either unsorted or a sorted T cell fraction (not recorded which). The source of these receptors is a male donor with ankylosing spondylitis. CDR3s include the opening cysteine and the closing phenylalanine or tryptophan. D genes are given only for firm matches. Rows may omit the clone size; those that give it use once, few, many or a size class.

clone size	D gene	V gene	J gene	CDR3 length	CDR3 DNA	CDR3 protein
few	.	TRBV10-3	TRBJ2-1	16	TGTGCCATCAGTGGCCGGGGTGGTGGGGCCTACAATGAGCAGTTCTTC	CAISGRGGGAYNEQFF
few	.	TRBV3-1	TRBJ2-3	17	TGTGCCAGCAGCCAAGTTGCCTCCAGGCAGCTCACAGATACGCAGTATTTT	CASSQVASRQLTDTQYF
.	.	TRBV20-1	TRBJ2-3	16	TGCAGTGCTCCCGCCGATCTTCTACGGATGGCAGATACGCAGTATTTT	CSAPADLLRMADTQYF
.	TRBD1	TRBV28	TRBJ2-2	18	TGTGCCAGCAACCTTCCCCAGGGGGACCTGCAGGGGACCGGGGAGCTGTTTTTT	CASNLPQGDLQGTGELFF
many	.	TRBV5-1	TRBJ2-5	12	TGCGCCAGCAGCTTGGCCGAAGAGACCCAGTACTTC	CASSLAEETQYF
.	.	TRBV20-1	TRBJ1-2	13	TGCAGTGCTAGAGAAACCCTTGGGTATGGCTACACCTTC	CSARETLGYGYTF
few	.	TRBV7-2	TRBJ2-2	13	TGTGCCAGCACCCTGAATCCCGCCGGGGAGCTGTTTTTT	CASTLNPAGELFF
.	.	TRBV2	TRBJ1-2	13	TGTGCCAGCACCCTAGACAGGAGCTATGGCTACACCTTC	CASTLDRSYGYTF
.	.	TRBV27	TRBJ1-5	15	TGTGCCAGCAGTTTAAGTGGGGGGGTTCGGCAGCCCCAGCATTTT	CASSLSGGVRQPQHF
few	TRBD2	TRBV5-1	TRBJ2-3	15	TGCGCCAGCAGCTTGGACCGTGCGGGAGCAGATACGCAGTATTTT	CASSLDRAGADTQYF
.	.	TRBV20-1	TRBJ2-1	14	TGCAGTGCCTCCTCTGGCAGACCTTACAATGAGCAGTTCTTC	CSASSGRPYNEQFF
few	TRBD2	TRBV5-1	TRBJ2-1	15	TGCGCCAGCAGCTTAACCGGGACTACCTACAATGAGCAGTTCTTC	CASSLTGTTYNEQFF
few	.	TRBV5-1	TRBJ2-7	16	TGCGCCAGCAGCTTGGATGAGGACGGAGGGGCCTACGAGCAGTACTTC	CASSLDEDGGAYEQYF
few	.	TRBV10-3	TRBJ2-1	13	TGTGCCATCACTGGGACAATGGACAATGAGCAGTTCTTC	CAITGTMDNEQFF
.	.	TRBV7-2	TRBJ1-1	15	TGTGCCAGCAGCGGCCGCAGGGAGTGGGGCGCTGAAGCTTTCTTT	CASSGRREWGAEAFF
.	.	TRBV27	TRBJ2-2	16	TGTGCCAGCAGTTTAGTTCGGGGGTTGAACACCGGGGAGCTGTTTTTT	CASSLVRGLNTGELFF
.	.	TRBV30	TRBJ2-5	12	TGTGCCTGGAGTGTACTAGGAGAGACCCAGTACTTC	CAWSVLGETQYF
.	.	TRBV24-1	TRBJ1-1	15	TGTGCCACCAGTGACCCCGGTGTGGGAGATGAGGGAGCTTTCTTT	CATSDPGVGDEGAFF